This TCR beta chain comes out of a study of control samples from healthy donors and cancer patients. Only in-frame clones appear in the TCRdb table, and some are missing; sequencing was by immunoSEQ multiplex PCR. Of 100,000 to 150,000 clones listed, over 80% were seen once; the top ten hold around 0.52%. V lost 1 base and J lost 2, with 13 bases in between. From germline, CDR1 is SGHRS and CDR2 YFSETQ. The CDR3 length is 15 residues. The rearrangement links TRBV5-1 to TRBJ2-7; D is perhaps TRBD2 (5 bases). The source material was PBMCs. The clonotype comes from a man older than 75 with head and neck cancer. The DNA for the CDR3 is TGCGCCAGCAGCTTGCGCGGTAGCGCGACCTACGAGCAGTACTTC. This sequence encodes CASSLRGSATYEQYF.